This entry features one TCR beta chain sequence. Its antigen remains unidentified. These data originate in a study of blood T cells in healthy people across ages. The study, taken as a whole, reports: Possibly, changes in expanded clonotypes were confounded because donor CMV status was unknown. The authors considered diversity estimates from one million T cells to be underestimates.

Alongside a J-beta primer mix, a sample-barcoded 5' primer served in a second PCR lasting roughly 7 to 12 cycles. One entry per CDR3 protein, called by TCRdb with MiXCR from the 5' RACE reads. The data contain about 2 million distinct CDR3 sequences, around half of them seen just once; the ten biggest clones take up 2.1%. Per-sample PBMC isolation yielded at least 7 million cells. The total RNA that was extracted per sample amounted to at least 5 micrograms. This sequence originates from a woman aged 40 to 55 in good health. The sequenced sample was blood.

DNA for the CDR3: TGTGCCAGCAGCCCCCGTAGGGGCAGCGGGGGAGATACGCAGTATTTT. It translates to CASSPRRGSGGDTQYF. The rearrangement links TRBV14 to TRBJ2-3; 8 bases are shared with TRBD2. The V segment lost 4 bases and the J segment 5 bases; nucleotides outside the gene matches: 11. The CDR3 is 16 residues long. The V gene's germline CDR1 is SGHDN and CDR2 FVKESK.